These T cell receptor beta chains were read from a single sample in a study of cytomegalovirus exposure and HLA in healthy donors. Libraries were prepared by immunoSEQ multiplex PCR; TCRdb keeps only in-frame clonotypes and omits some of them. Among 160,000 or so clones, 70% to 85% were seen once, and the ten largest hold 6.5% to 7.5%. Material: PBMCs. All receptors derive from a woman between 50 and 59 years old in good health and CMV-seropositive. Each CDR3 is given with its conserved first and last residue. Fields, in order: D gene, V gene, clone size, J gene, CDR3 protein, CDR3 DNA. A D gene is named only where the DNA matches it firmly. Clone size is shown for a subset of rows, as once, few, many or a class of expanded clone.

TRBD1	TRBV7-2	.	TRBJ1-4	CASSEQGRPTNEKLFF	TGTGCCAGCAGCGAACAGGGGAGACCAACTAATGAAAAACTGTTTTTT
.	TRBV28	.	TRBJ1-3	CASSLEQGSGNTIYF	TGTGCCAGCAGTCTTGAACAGGGCTCTGGAAACACCATATATTTT
.	TRBV7-2	once	TRBJ2-5	CASSLKWGGGETQYF	TGTGCCAGCAGCTTAAAATGGGGCGGAGGGGAGACCCAGTACTTC
TRBD2	TRBV6-5	.	TRBJ2-2	CASKTSGANTGELFF	TGTGCCAGCAAGACTAGCGGGGCGAACACCGGGGAGCTGTTTTTT
TRBD2	TRBV10-3	few	TRBJ2-2	CAISESRLAGAGELFF	TGTGCCATCAGTGAGTCACGGCTAGCGGGGGCCGGGGAGCTGTTTTTT
TRBD1	TRBV6-7	.	TRBJ1-2	CASSQNRGYYGYTF	TGTGCCAGCAGTCAAAACAGGGGTTACTATGGCTACACCTTC
.	TRBV6-1	.	TRBJ2-4	CASSERVRVAKNIQYF	TGTGCCAGCAGTGAAAGGGTGAGGGTAGCCAAAAACATTCAGTACTTC
.	TRBV27	.	TRBJ2-4	CASSLGSKAKNIQYF	TGTGCCAGCAGTTTAGGGAGCAAAGCCAAAAACATTCAGTACTTC
.	TRBV11-2	once	TRBJ2-7	CASSIAVGGPYEQYF	TGTGCCAGCAGCATCGCCGTCGGGGGGCCCTACGAGCAGTACTTC
.	TRBV15	.	TRBJ2-1	CATSLDILNEQFF	TGTGCCACCAGCTTGGACATTCTCAATGAGCAGTTCTTC
.	TRBV19	.	TRBJ1-4	CASRETSTNEKLFF	TGTGCCAGCCGAGAGACATCAACTAATGAAAAACTGTTTTTT
.	TRBV14	.	TRBJ2-7	CASSRRGTGLGYYEQYF	TGTGCCAGCAGCCGGCGGGGGACAGGCCTGGGATACTACGAGCAGTACTTC
TRBD1	TRBV5-5	.	TRBJ2-5	CASSSKPGQGRETQYF	TGTGCCAGCAGCTCGAAACCGGGACAGGGTAGGGAGACCCAGTACTTC
.	TRBV5-1	.	TRBJ2-2	CASSLGGPTGELFF	TGCGCCAGCAGCTTGGGAGGCCCCACCGGGGAGCTGTTTTTT
.	TRBV6-1	.	TRBJ2-7	CASSGGGAGRYEQYF	TGTGCCAGCAGTGGGGGTGGGGCAGGGAGGTACGAGCAGTACTTC
.	TRBV21-1	.	TRBJ2-2	CASSHGRGGELFF	TGTGCCAGCAGCCACGGACGGGGCGGGGAGCTGTTTTTT
.	TRBV2	.	TRBJ2-6	CASTKHPLSGANVLTF	TGTGCCAGCACAAAACACCCTCTCTCTGGGGCCAACGTCCTGACTTTC
.	TRBV11-2	.	TRBJ1-6	CASSSDVGALHF	TGTGCCAGCAGCTCAGATGTGGGAGCCCTCCACTTT
.	TRBV20-1	.	TRBJ2-7	CSAGHYEQYF	TGCAGTGCTGGACACTACGAGCAGTACTTC
.	TRBV7-2	.	TRBJ1-4	CASSLGFREKLFF	TGTGCCAGCAGCTTAGGGTTTCGGGAAAAACTGTTTTTT
TRBD1	TRBV5-1	.	TRBJ1-2	CASSFGTVPNYGYTF	TGCGCCAGCAGCTTCGGGACAGTTCCTAACTATGGCTACACCTTC
TRBD1	TRBV11-1	.	TRBJ1-3	CASSGNSRQGLTGNTIYF	TGTGCCAGCAGCGGGAACTCCCGACAGGGGCTAACTGGAAACACCATATATTTT
TRBD2	TRBV5-4	once	TRBJ2-5	CASSLLAGGQETQYF	TGTGCCAGCAGCCTCTTAGCGGGGGGGCAGGAGACCCAGTACTTC
TRBD1	TRBV27	few	TRBJ2-1	CASSSNYRGPLYNEQFF	TGTGCCAGCAGTTCTAATTATAGGGGGCCCCTCTACAATGAGCAGTTCTTC
TRBD1	TRBV7-2	few	TRBJ2-1	CASSPGTVRGPYNEQFF	TGTGCCAGCAGCCCTGGGACTGTCAGGGGGCCCTACAATGAGCAGTTCTTC
.	TRBV4-1	once	TRBJ1-6	CASSQAGNSPLHF	TGCGCCAGCAGCCAAGCGGGAAATTCACCCCTCCACTTT
.	TRBV11-2	.	TRBJ2-2	CASSSPTEGELFF	TGTGCCAGCAGCAGTCCCACTGAAGGGGAGCTGTTTTTT
.	TRBV14	.	TRBJ2-7	CASSQGLAIYEQYF	TGTGCCAGCAGCCAAGGGCTAGCAATCTACGAGCAGTACTTC